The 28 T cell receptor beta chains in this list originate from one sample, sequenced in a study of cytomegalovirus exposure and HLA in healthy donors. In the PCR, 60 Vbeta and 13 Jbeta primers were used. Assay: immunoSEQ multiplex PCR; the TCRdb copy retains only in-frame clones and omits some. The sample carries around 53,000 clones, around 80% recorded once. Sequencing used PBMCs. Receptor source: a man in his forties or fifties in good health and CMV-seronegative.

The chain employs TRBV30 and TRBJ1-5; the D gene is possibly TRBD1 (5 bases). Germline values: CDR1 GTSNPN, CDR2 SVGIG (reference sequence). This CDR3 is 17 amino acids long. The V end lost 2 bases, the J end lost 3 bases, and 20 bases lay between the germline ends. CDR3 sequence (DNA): TGTGCCTGGAGTAGTAAAGGGGTAGGCTATAACAATCAGCCCCAGCATTTT. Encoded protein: CAWSSKGVGYNNQPQHF.

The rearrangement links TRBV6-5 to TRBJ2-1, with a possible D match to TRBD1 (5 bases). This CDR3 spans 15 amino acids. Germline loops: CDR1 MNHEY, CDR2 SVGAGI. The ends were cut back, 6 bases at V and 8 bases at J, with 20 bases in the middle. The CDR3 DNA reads TGTGCCAGCAGACCCGGAAGGGGTGGAGCACATGAGCAGTTCTTC. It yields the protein CASRPGRGGAHEQFF.

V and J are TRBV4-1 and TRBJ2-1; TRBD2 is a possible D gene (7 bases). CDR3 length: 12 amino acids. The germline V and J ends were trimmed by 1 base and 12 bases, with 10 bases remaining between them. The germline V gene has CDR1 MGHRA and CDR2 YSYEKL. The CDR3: CASSQGGGGQFF. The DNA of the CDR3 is TGCGCCAGCAGCCAAGGCGGGGGCGGGCAGTTCTTC.

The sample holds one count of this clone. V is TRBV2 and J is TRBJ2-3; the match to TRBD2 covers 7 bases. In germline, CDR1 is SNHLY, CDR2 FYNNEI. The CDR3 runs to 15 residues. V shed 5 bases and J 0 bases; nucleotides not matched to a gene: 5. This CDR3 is CASSFGGGSTDTQYF. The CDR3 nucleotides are TGTGCCAGCAGTTTTGGGGGGGGTAGCACAGATACGCAGTATTTT.

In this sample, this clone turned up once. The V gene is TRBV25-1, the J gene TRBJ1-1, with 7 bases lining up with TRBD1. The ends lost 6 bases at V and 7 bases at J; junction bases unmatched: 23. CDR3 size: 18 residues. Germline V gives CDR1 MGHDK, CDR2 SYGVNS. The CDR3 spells CASSEPRTGLGKGDEAFF. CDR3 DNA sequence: TGTGCCAGCAGCGAACCAAGGACAGGTCTTGGTAAGGGGGATGAAGCTTTCTTT. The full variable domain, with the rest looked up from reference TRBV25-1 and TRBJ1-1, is EADIYQTPRYLVIGTGKKITLECSQTMGHDKMYWYQQDPGMELHLIHYSYGVNSTEKGDLSSESTVSRIRTEHFPLTLESARPSHTSQYLCASSEPRTGLGKGDEAFFGQGTRLTVV.

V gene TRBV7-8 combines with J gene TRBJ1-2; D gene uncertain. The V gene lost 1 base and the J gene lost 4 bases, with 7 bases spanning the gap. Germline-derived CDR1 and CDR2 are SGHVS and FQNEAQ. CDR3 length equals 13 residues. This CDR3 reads CASSLEQVYGYTF. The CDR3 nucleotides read TGTGCCAGCAGCTTAGAGCAGGTCTATGGCTACACCTTC.

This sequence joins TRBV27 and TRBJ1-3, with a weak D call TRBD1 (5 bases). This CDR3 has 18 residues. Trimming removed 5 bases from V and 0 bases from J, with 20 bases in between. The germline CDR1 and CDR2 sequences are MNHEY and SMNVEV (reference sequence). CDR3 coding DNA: TGTGCCAGCAGTAGTGGGGCAGACATCCTCAGCTCTGGAAACACCATATATTTT. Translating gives CASSSGADILSSGNTIYF.

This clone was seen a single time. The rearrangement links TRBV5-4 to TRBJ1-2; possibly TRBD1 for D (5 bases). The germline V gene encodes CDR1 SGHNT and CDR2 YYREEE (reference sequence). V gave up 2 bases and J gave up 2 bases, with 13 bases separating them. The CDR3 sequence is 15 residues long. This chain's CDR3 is CASSLFQGLNYGYTF. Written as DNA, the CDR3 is TGTGCCAGCAGCTTATTCCAGGGCCTCAACTATGGCTACACCTTC.

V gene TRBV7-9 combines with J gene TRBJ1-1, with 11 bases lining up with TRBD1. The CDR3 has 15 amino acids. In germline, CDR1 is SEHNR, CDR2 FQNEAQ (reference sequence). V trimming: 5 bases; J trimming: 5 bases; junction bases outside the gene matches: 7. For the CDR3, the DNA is TGTGCCAGCAGCCCCGCCGGACAGGGGGCAACTGAAGCTTTCTTT. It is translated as CASSPAGQGATEAFF.

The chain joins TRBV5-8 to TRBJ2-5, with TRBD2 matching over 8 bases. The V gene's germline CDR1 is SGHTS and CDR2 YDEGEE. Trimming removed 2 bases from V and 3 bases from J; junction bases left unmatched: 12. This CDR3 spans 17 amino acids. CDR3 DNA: TGTGCCAGCAGCTTCGGTGGCGGGGGGCGAGAAAAAGAGACCCAGTACTTC. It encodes CASSFGGGGREKETQYF. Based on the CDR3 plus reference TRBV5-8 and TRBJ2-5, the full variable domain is EAGVTQSPTHLIKTRGQQATLRCSPISGHTSVYWYQQALGLGLQFLLWYDEGEERNRGNFPPRFSGRQFPNYSSELNVNALELEDSALYLCASSFGGGGREKETQYFGPGTRLLVL.

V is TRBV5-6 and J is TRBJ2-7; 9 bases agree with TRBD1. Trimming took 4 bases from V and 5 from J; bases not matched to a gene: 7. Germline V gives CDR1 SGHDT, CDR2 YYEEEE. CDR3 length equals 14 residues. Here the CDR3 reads CASSPGTGLHEQYF. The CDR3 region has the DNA TGTGCCAGCAGCCCCGGGACAGGGTTACACGAGCAGTACTTC.

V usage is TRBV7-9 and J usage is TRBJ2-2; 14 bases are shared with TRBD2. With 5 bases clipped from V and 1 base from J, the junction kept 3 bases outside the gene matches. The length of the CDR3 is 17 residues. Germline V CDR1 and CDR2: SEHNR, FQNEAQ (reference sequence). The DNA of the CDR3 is TGTGCCAGCAGCCCGGGACTAGCGGGGGAGAACACCGGGGAGCTGTTTTTT. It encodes CASSPGLAGENTGELFF.

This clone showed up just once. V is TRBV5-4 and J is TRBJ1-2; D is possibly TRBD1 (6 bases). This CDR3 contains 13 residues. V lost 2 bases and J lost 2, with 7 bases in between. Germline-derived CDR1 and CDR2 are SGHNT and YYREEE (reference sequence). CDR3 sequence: CASSLGQNYGYTF. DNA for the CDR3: TGTGCCAGCAGCTTAGGACAGAACTATGGCTACACCTTC.

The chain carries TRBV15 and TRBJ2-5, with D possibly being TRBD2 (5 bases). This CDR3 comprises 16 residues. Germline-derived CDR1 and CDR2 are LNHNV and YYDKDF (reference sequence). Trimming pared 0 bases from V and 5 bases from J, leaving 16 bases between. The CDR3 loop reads CATSRDRSGVQETQYF. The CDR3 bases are TGTGCCACCAGCAGAGATCGGTCCGGGGTTCAGGAGACCCAGTACTTC.

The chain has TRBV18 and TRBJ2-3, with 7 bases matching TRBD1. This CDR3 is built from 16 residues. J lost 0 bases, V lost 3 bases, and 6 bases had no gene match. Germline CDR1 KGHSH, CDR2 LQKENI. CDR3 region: CASSPYRGTSTDTQYF. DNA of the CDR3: TGTGCCAGCTCACCGTACAGGGGAACTAGCACAGATACGCAGTATTTT.

In nucleotides, the CDR3 is TGTGCCAGCAGCCCCGGGACAGGAGACTACAATGAGCAGTTCTTC. Protein sequence: CASSPGTGDYNEQFF. This rearrangement joins TRBV6-5 to TRBJ2-1; 8 bases are shared with TRBD1. Germline CDR1 reads MNHEY; CDR2 reads SVGAGI. The CDR3 is 15 residues long. With V trimmed by 6 bases and J by 3 bases, 7 bases remained unmatched.

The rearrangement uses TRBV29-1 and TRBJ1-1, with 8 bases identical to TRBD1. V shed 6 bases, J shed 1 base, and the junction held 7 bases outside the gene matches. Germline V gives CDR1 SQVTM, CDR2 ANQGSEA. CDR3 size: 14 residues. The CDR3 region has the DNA TGCAGCGTAGACACAGGGGGGAGGAACACTGAAGCTTTCTTT. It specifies CSVDTGGRNTEAFF.

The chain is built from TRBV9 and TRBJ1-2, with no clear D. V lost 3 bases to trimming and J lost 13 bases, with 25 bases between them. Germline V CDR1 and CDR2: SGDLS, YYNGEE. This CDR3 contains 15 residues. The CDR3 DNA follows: TGTGCCAGCAGCGCCGATTATCACGATCGGGGAGGATCCACCTTC. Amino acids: CASSADYHDRGGSTF.

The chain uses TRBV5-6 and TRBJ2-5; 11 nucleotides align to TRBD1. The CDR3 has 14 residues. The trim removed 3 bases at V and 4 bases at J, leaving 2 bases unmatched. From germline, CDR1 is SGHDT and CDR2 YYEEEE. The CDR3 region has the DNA TGTGCCAGCAGCTCGGGACAGGGGGTAGAGACCCAGTACTTC. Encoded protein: CASSSGQGVETQYF. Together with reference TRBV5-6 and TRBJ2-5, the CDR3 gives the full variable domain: DAGVTQSPTHLIKTRGQQVTLRCSPKSGHDTVSWYQQALGQGPQFIFQYYEEEERQRGNFPDRFSGHQFPNYSSELNVNALLLGDSALYLCASSSGQGVETQYFGPGTRLLVL.

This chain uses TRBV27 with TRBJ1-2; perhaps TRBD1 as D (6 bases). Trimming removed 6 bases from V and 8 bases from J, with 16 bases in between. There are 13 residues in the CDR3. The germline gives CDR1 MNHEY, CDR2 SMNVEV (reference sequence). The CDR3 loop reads CASRTQNRDGYTF. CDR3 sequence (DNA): TGTGCCAGCAGAACCCAGAACAGGGACGGCTACACCTTC.

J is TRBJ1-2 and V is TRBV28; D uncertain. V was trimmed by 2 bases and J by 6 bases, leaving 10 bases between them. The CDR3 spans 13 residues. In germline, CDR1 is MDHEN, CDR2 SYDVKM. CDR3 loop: CASSLPSRDGYTF. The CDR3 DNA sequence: TGTGCCAGCAGTTTACCCAGCCGGGATGGCTACACCTTC.

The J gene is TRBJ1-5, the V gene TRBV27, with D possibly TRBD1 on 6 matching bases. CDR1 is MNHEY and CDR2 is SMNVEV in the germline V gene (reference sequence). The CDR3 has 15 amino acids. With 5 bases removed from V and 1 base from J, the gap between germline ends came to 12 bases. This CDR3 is CASSVNTGSNQPQHF. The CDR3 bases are TGTGCCAGCAGTGTCAATACAGGGAGCAATCAGCCCCAGCATTTT.

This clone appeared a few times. The CDR3 region is CASSDGTKNEKLFF. CDR3 bases: TGTGCCAGCAGTGACGGGACAAAAAATGAAAAACTGTTTTTT. The V gene is TRBV6-1, the J gene TRBJ1-4; a weak D match, TRBD1 (6 bases). This CDR3 is built from 14 residues. CDR1 MNHNS and CDR2 SASEGT come from the germline V gene. V was pared by 3 bases and J by 5 bases, with 10 bases between.

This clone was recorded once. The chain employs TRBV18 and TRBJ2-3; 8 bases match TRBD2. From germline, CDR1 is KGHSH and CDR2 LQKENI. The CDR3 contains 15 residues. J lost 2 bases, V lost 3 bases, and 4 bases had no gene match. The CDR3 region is CASSPTAGVTDTQYF. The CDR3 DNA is TGTGCCAGCTCACCTACAGCGGGGGTCACAGATACGCAGTATTTT.

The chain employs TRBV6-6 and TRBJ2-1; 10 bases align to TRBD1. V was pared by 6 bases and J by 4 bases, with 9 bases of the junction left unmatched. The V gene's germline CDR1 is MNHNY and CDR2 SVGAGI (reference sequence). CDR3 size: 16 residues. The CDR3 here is CASRPGGQGMYNEQFF. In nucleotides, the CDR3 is TGTGCCAGCAGGCCGGGGGGACAGGGGATGTACAATGAGCAGTTCTTC.

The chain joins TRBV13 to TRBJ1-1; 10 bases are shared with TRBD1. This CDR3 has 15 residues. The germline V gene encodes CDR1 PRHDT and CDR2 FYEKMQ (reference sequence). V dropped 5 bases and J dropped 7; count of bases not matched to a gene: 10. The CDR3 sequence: CASSGTWDRGVEAFF. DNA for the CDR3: TGTGCCAGCAGCGGAACTTGGGACAGGGGAGTTGAAGCTTTCTTT.

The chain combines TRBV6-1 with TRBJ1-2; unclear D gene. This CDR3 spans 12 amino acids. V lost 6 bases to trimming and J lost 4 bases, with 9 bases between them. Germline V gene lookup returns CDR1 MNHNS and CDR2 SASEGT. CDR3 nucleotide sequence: TGTGCCAGCAGGACAAGAGTCTATGGCTACACCTTC. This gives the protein CASRTRVYGYTF.

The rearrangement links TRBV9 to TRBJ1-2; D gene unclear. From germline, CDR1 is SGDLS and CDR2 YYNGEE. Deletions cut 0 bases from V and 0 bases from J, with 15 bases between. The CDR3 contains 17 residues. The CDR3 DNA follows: TGTGCCAGCAGCGTAGTCCCAGAACAATCTTCTAACTATGGCTACACCTTC. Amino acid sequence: CASSVVPEQSSNYGYTF.